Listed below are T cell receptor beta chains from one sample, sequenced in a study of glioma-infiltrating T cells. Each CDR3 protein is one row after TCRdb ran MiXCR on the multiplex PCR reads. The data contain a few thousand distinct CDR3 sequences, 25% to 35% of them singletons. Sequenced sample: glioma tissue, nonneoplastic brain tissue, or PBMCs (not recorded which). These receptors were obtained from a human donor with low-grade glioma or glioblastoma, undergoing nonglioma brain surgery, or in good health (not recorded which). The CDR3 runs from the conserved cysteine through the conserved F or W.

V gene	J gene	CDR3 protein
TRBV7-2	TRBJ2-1	CASSRLAGYNEQFF
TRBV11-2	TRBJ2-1	CVSSRQGSDNEQLF
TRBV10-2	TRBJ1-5	CASKGGGAGNQPQHF
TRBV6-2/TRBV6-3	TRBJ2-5	CASTETSGSGTQYF
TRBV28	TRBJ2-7	CASRSDGTGNYEQDF
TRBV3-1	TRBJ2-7	CASTGDAYEQYF
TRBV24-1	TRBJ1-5	CATSDSVDQPQHF
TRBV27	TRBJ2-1	CASISLAGGFNHEQFF
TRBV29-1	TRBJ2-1	CSVVTSGRKGEQFF
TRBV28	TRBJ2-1	CASSPLDGEQFF
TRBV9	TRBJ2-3	CASSVAAGLAGGLDTQYF
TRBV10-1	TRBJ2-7	CASSERGLWTYEQYF
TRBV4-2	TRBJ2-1	CASSQGESSYNEQFF
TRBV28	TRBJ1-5	CASLDISNQPQHF
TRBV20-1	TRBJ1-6	CSAEIRGNSPLHF
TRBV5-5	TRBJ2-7	CASSLRSAYEQYF
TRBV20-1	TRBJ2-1	CSAPGNRGDYTAPFF
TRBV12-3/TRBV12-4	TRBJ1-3	CASKGQGAFPGNTIYF
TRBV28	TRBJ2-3	CASREGFTDTQYF
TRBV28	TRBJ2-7	CASIDFYEQYF
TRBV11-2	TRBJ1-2	CASSFLHTANYGYTF
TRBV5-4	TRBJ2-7	CASSFNFDYKQYF
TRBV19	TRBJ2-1	CASSIPNGRWDNEQFF
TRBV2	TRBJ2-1	CASRLQGYEQFF
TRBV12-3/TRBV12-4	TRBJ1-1	CASSFRGLSTGTGDRPPTEAFF
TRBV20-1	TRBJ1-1	CSAPTPAAYTAAFF
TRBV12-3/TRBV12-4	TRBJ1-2	CASSPLAGGYGYTF
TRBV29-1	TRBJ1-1	CSVDDLNTEAFF
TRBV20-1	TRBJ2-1	CGAGADSHNDPFF
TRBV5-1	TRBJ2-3	CASSLSSVSTDTQYF
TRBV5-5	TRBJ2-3	CASSLAAGDLPDTQYF
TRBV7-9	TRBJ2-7	CASSFGTGGYEQYF
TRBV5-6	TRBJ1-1	CASSWDRNTEAFF
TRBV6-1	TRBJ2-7	CASSRQGRERTQYF
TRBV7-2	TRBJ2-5	CASSVQETQYF
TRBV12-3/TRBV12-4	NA	CASSLYLQGEGTQHF
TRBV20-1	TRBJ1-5	CSASIGRTSNQPQHF
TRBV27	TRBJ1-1	CASSLNRDTEAFF
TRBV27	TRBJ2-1	CASSFQGQTHNEQFF
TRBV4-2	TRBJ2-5	CASSQEGLEETQYF
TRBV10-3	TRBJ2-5	CASNSRSGTAQETQYF
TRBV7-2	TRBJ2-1	CASSFVSEQFF
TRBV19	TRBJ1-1	CASSFGVYTEAFF
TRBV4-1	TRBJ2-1	CASSQGSGNPMGNEQFF
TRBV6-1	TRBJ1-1	CASRLHGTGSMNTEAFF
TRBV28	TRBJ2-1	CASSTLAGRYNEQFF
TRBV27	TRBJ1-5	CASRRSGTSFNQPQHF
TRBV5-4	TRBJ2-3	CASSLKLAGRADTQYF